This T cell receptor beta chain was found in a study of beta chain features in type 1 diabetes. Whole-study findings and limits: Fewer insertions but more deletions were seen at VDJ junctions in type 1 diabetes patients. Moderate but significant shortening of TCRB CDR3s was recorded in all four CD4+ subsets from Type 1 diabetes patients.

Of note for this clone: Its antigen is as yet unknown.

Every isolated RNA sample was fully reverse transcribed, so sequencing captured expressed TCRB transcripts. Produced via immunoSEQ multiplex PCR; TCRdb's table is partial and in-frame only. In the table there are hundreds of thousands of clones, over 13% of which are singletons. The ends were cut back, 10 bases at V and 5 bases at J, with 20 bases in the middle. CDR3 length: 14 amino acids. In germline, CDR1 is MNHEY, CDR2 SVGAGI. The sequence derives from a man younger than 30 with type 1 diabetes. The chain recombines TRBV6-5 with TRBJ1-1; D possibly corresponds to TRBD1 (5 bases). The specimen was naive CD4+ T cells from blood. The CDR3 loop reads CATAPGVVWTEAFF. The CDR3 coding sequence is TGTGCCACTGCTCCGGGGGTGGTTTGGACTGAAGCTTTCTTT.